This T cell receptor (beta chain) comes out of a study of blood T cell repertoires in COVID-19. About the research overall: T cells, B-cell-depleted T cells, or PBMCs supplied cDNA or gDNA.

Germline-derived CDR1 and CDR2 are MNHEY and SVGEGT. Trimming removed 5 bases at V and 7 bases at J, with 9 bases between. The CDR3 runs 12 residues. This table comes from immunoSEQ multiplex PCR, and its TCRdb copy is limited to in-frame clones, with some not included. This repertoire shows around 220,000 clones, about 88% found once; its top ten account for under 2.5%. The sequence came from a woman in her thirties or forties who had recovered from COVID-19. The J gene is TRBJ2-1, the V gene TRBV6-2 or TRBV6-3; D is perhaps TRBD1 (5 bases). Source material: peripheral blood. The CDR3 sequence is CASSNQGNEQFF. The CDR3 DNA is TGTGCCAGCAGTAATCAGGGTAATGAGCAGTTCTTC.